The following is a T cell receptor (beta chain) sequence with its context. The entry originates in a study of OX40 agonist ivuxolimab in advanced cancers. Study overall: An anti-OX40 (CD134) antibody with agonistic activity, ivuxolimab, was administered to patients. Patients undergoing dose escalation presented with hepatocellular carcinoma, melanoma, renal cell or head and neck cancer. At about 81% male, the cohort had a mean age of roughly 60 years, ranging from roughly 23 to 80.

Measured with immunoSEQ multiplex PCR; TCRdb has only the in-frame clones, and not every one. The sample records 20,000 to 30,000 clones, approximately 85% being singletons. The V and J ends lost 2 bases and 2 bases, in that order; junction bases with no gene match: 12. The V gene's germline CDR1 is MNHNS and CDR2 SASEGT. This CDR3 has 17 residues. Patients were ruled out by autoimmune disease history or systemic immunosuppression. This rearrangement joins TRBV6-1 to TRBJ2-7; TRBD2 agrees at 7 bases. This receptor was taken from an adult with an advanced solid tumor such as melanoma, head and neck, liver or kidney cancer. Sequencing used CD4+ or CD8+ T cells sorted from blood, obtained in a trial of the OX40 agonist ivuxolimab. The DNA of the CDR3 is TGTGCCAGCAGTGAAAACCCGGGACTATTAGCGGCCTACGAGCAGTACTTC. Translation gives CASSENPGLLAAYEQYF.